This TCR beta chain came from a study of blood T cell repertoires in COVID-19. Looking at the study overall: The analysed material was cDNA or gDNA that came from T cells, B-cell-depleted T cells, or PBMCs.

Germline V gene data show CDR1 as LGHNT and CDR2 as FRNRAP. Trimming pared 5 bases from V and 0 bases from J, leaving 11 bases between. CDR3 length: 15 residues. TCRdb keeps only in-frame clones here, not all; method: immunoSEQ multiplex PCR. The table includes 250,000 to 300,000 clones, around 89% detected once. The chain links TRBV12-5 to TRBJ1-3, with D unresolved. Sample: peripheral blood. The TCR was taken from a woman aged 40-49 years with acute or convalescent COVID-19. CDR3 amino acids: CASGPSRGSGNTIYF. In nucleotides, the CDR3 is TGTGCTAGTGGTCCGTCCCGGGGCTCTGGAAACACCATATATTTT.